This TCR beta chain was retrieved from a study of early stage breast cancer tumors. Turning to the study itself: ER+/PR+/HER2- status applied to about 80% of the 16 invasive breast tumors. Notes on the study in general: Most shared enriched TCRB sequences were commonly generated ones. Compared with adjacent normal breast tissue, tumors showed approximately 2.5-fold greater T cell density and higher clonality.

Points on this clone: What it binds is not known.

Blood replicates held 0.5 ug DNA, tumor or normal breast roughly 1.5 ug, two each. Only in-frame clones appear in the TCRdb table, and some are missing; sequencing was by immunoSEQ multiplex PCR. The data hold roughly 58,000 clones, with about 93% observed a single time. Trimming removed 0 bases from V and 3 bases from J, with 17 bases in between. CDR1 MGHDK and CDR2 SYGVNS come from the germline V gene. CDR3 length equals 17 residues. The sequencing sample was made of blood. The V call is TRBV25-1, the J call TRBJ1-1; tentatively, D is TRBD1 (5 bases). The sequence was obtained from a person aged 65-85 years with breast cancer. The CDR3 sequence: CASSEYLSWGGDTEAFF. CDR3 DNA sequence: TGTGCCAGCAGTGAATACCTCTCTTGGGGGGGGGACACTGAAGCTTTCTTT. Drawing the rest from reference TRBV25-1 and TRBJ1-1, the complete variable domain is EADIYQTPRYLVIGTGKKITLECSQTMGHDKMYWYQQDPGMELHLIHYSYGVNSTEKGDLSSESTVSRIRTEHFPLTLESARPSHTSQYLCASSEYLSWGGDTEAFFGQGTRLTVV.